These 14 T cell receptor beta chains came from one sample sequenced in a study of vaccination and CD4 T cells after COVID-19. Once obtained from cultured CD4+ T cells, the DNA was sequenced using the Oncomine TCR Beta short-read assay. In TCRdb, the PCR reads were re-called with MiXCR into one record per CDR3 protein. The profile shows approximately 3,600 distinct CDR3 sequences, roughly 25% of them singletons. Specified treatment: roughly nine-day PBMC culture with coronavirus spike peptide pools or control peptides (ViraFEST assay). Ahead of the COVID-19 pandemic (2011-2018), the CD4+ T cells of the unexposed donor were collected. No antigen has been assigned to these receptors. Sequences were obtained from CD4+ T cells from blood, cultured in vitro. These receptors came from a human donor in good health.

This clonotype was counted only a few times. The chain uses TRBV27 and TRBJ2-1; D remains ambiguous. V was clipped by 1 base and J by 5 bases, with 6 bases between them. CDR3 size: 13 residues. From germline, CDR1 is MNHEY and CDR2 SMNVEV (reference sequence). The CDR3 here is CASSLWVHNEQFF. CDR3 coding DNA: TGTGCCAGCAGTTTATGGGTCCACAATGAGCAGTTCTTC.

The V and J genes are TRBV5-1 and TRBJ2-3; 9 nucleotides match TRBD2. Germline V gives CDR1 SGHRS, CDR2 YFSETQ. J gave up 5 bases and V 4 bases, and 5 bases lay outside the gene matches. This CDR3 is built from 14 residues. The DNA of the CDR3 is TGCGCCAGCAGCGTAGCGGGAGCGGGAGATACGCAGTATTTT. Protein product: CASSVAGAGDTQYF.

V gene TRBV5-1 combines with J gene TRBJ2-6; 8 bases line up with TRBD1. With V trimmed by 0 bases and J by 0 bases, 2 bases remained unmatched. Germline values: CDR1 SGHRS, CDR2 YFSETQ. This CDR3 has 17 residues. This CDR3 is CASSLGQGNSGANVLTF. CDR3 bases: TGCGCCAGCAGCTTGGGACAGGGGAACTCTGGGGCCAACGTCCTGACTTTC. The full variable domain, completed using reference TRBV5-1 and TRBJ2-6, is KAGVTQTPRYLIKTRGQQVTLSCSPISGHRSVSWYQQTPGQGLQFLFEYFSETQRNKGNFPGRFSGRQFSNSRSEMNVSTLELGDSALYLCASSLGQGNSGANVLTFGAGSRLTVL.

The CDR3 protein is CASSFASGTGPYEQYF. CDR3 DNA sequence: TGTGCCAGCAGTTTCGCGAGCGGGACAGGCCCCTACGAGCAGTACTTC. The chain is built from TRBV27 and TRBJ2-7; D is perhaps TRBD1 (8 bases). The CDR3 has 16 residues. V was shortened by 3 bases and J by 2 bases, with 17 bases between the two germline ends. In germline, CDR1 is MNHEY, CDR2 SMNVEV (reference sequence).

By sample share, this clonotype is medium-sized. The chain employs TRBV10-3 and TRBJ1-5; D gene uncertain. From germline, CDR1 is ENHRY and CDR2 SYGVKD. Trimming cost V 3 bases and J 3 bases, with 3 bases left between them. The CDR3 spans 12 residues. This chain's CDR3 is CAISDNNQPQHF. The CDR3 nucleotides read TGTGCCATCAGTGATAACAATCAGCCCCAGCATTTT.

This clonotype appeared a few times. The V and J genes are TRBV20-1 and TRBJ2-3; D remains ambiguous. The germline CDR1 and CDR2 sequences are DFQATT and SNEGSKA (reference sequence). V lost 0 bases, J lost 8 bases, and 18 bases lay in between. CDR3 length: 15 amino acids. CDR3 region: CSARDPSAPGGTQYF. In nucleotides, the CDR3 is TGCAGTGCTAGAGACCCCTCAGCGCCGGGTGGTACGCAGTATTTT.

This clonotype was counted between two and nine times. The V call is TRBV5-8, the J call TRBJ2-5; 8 nucleotides align to TRBD1. Germline CDR1 is SGHTS and CDR2 is YDEGEE. The CDR3 is 15 amino acids. Losses at the gene ends were 3 bases for V and 2 bases for J; bases not matched to a gene: 6. CDR3 sequence (DNA): TGTGCCAGCAGCTCCAGGGGGCGTAATCAAGAGACCCAGTACTTC. Its protein product is CASSSRGRNQETQYF.

This clonotype was observed a few times. This rearrangement joins TRBV18 to TRBJ2-7; TRBD2 is a possible D gene (5 bases). Trimming took off 2 bases at V and 2 bases at J, with 7 bases between the two ends. The germline V gene has CDR1 KGHSH and CDR2 LQKENI. CDR3 size: 13 residues. CDR3 sequence reads: CASSPDGAYEQYF. For the CDR3, the DNA is TGTGCCAGCTCACCAGACGGGGCCTACGAGCAGTACTTC. Supplemented by reference TRBV18 and TRBJ2-7, the full variable domain reads NAGVMQNPRHLVRRRGQEARLRCSPMKGHSHVYWYRQLPEEGLKFMVYLQKENIIDESGMPKERFSAEFPKEGPSILRIQQVVRGDSAAYFCASSPDGAYEQYFGPGTRLTVT.

This clonotype was counted only a few times. This chain links TRBV5-1 with TRBJ1-2; 7 positions match TRBD1. This CDR3 comprises 14 residues. Unmatched junction bases numbered 7, after V lost 0 bases and J lost 8 bases. In germline, CDR1 is SGHRS, CDR2 YFSETQ. CDR3 loop: CASSLEQGTEGYTF. DNA of the CDR3: TGCGCCAGCAGCTTGGAACAGGGGACTGAGGGCTACACCTTC.

This clonotype was seen a handful of times. The genes are TRBV19 and TRBJ2-1; the D is unclear. With 4 bases removed from V and 0 bases from J, the gap between germline ends came to 4 bases. Germline CDR1 and CDR2: LNHDA and SQIVND (reference sequence). The CDR3 sequence is 13 residues long. The CDR3 bases are TGTGCCAGTAGTAGGGCCTCCTACAATGAGCAGTTCTTC. It codes for CASSRASYNEQFF.

By frequency in the sample, this clonotype is medium-sized (0.01 to 0.1%). The chain carries TRBV7-9 and TRBJ1-2, with 8 bases fitting TRBD1. This CDR3 comprises 13 residues. Germline V lookup: CDR1 SEHNR, CDR2 FQNEAQ (reference sequence). Trimming cost V 4 bases and J 7 bases; bases outside gene matches: 5. This chain's CDR3 is CASSWEGQVGYTF. DNA of the CDR3: TGTGCCAGCAGCTGGGAGGGACAGGTTGGCTACACCTTC.

The chain employs TRBV19 and TRBJ2-3; 14 bases match TRBD2. The ends lost 5 bases at V and 2 bases at J; junction bases unmatched: 9. CDR1 is LNHDA, CDR2 SQIVND, per germline (reference sequence). The CDR3 spans 18 residues. CDR3 amino acids: CASSGGLAGVPHTDTQYF. The CDR3 DNA is TGTGCCAGTAGTGGGGGACTAGCGGGGGTCCCACACACAGATACGCAGTATTTT. The entire variable domain, with the rest obtained from reference TRBV19 and TRBJ2-3, is as follows: DGGITQSPKYLFRKEGQNVTLSCEQNLNHDAMYWYRQDPGQGLRLIYYSQIVNDFQKGDIAEGYSVSREKKESFPLTVTSAQKNPTAFYLCASSGGLAGVPHTDTQYFGPGTRLTVL.

This clonotype occurred a few times. The chain employs TRBV10-3 and TRBJ1-2; D may be TRBD1 (6 bases). V lost 0 bases and J lost 1, with 12 bases in between. CDR1 and CDR2 (germline): ENHRY, SYGVKD. The CDR3 is made up of 16 amino acids. The CDR3 nucleotides read TGTGCCATCAGTGAGTCGAACAGGGTGTTTAACTATGGCTACACCTTC. Its translation: CAISESNRVFNYGYTF.

This clonotype showed up just a few times. The chain couples TRBV6-1 to TRBJ2-3, with 9 bases that match TRBD2. CDR1 and CDR2 (germline): MNHNS, SASEGT. The CDR3 sequence is 18 residues long. The ends lost 6 bases at V and 4 bases at J; junction bases unmatched: 17. This CDR3 is CASSPGLAGRSDADTQYF. DNA for the CDR3: TGTGCCAGCAGCCCGGGGCTAGCGGGGAGGTCAGATGCAGATACGCAGTATTTT.